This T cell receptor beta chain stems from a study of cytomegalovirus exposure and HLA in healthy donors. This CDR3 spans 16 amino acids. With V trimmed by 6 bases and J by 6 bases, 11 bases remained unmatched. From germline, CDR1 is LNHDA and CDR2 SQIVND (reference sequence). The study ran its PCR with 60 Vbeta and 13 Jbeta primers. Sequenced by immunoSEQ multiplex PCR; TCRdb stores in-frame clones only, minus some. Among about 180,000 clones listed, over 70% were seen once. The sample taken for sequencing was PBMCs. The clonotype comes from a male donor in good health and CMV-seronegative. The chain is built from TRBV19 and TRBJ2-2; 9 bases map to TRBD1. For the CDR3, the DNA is TGTGCCAGTAGCGTGTCACAGGGGGCGGACTCCGGGGAGCTGTTTTTT. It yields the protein CASSVSQGADSGELFF.